This T cell receptor beta chain came from a study of T cells expressing NK-cell markers. Overall study: Underlying the TCR beta repertoires were sorted CD3+CD56+NKG2C+, CD3+CD56+NKG2C- and CD3+CD56-NKG2C+ T cells.

Study results and limitations: The study found these clonotypes also leading the CD3+CD56-NKG2C+ fraction in several donors.

Reanalyzing the 5' RACE reads, TCRdb keeps one entry per CDR3 protein, without DNA. The table gives some 500,000 distinct CDR3 sequences; the top ten clones make up over 1.3% of it. A remark on this clonotype: The antigen is undetermined.

The length of the CDR3 is 16 residues. Per the germline V gene, CDR1 is MNHEY and CDR2 is SVGEGT. The chain has TRBV6-2 or TRBV6-3 and TRBJ2-1; without DNA, the TCRdb call of TRBD2 cannot be checked. The sample was blood T cells: a sorted CD56 or NKG2C T cell subset, CD4+ or CD8+ T cells, or bulk PBMC T cells (not recorded which). The sequence came from a woman between 45 and 65 years old in good health. CDR3 region: CASKTHGLGSYNEQFF.